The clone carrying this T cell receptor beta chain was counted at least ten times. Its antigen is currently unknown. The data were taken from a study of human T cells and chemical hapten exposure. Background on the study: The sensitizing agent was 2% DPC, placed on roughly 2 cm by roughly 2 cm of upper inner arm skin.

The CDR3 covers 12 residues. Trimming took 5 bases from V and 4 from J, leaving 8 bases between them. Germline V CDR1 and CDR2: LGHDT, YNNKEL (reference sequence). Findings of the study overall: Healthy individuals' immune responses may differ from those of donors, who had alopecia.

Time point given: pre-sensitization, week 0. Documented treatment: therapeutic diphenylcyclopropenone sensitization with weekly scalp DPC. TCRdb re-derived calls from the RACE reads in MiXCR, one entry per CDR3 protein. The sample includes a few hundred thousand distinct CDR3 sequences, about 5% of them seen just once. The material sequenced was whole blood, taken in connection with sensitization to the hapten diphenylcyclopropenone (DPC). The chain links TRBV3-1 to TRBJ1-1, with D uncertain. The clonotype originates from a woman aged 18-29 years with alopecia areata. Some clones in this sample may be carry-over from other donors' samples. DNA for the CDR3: TGTGCCAGCAGCTACGGGCCCACTGAAGCTTTCTTT. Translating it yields CASSYGPTEAFF.